A single sample gave rise to the 31 T cell receptor beta chains below, sequenced in a study of type 1 regulatory T cells. These receptors have no identified antigens. TCRdb analysed the reads with MiXCR anew, one entry per CDR3 protein. This sample has roughly 62,000 distinct CDR3 sequences, with approximately 60% found just once. Sequencing was carried out using cultured non-Tr1 T cells, either the whole culture or a sorted T cell fraction (not recorded which). These receptors originate from a human donor in good health.

V and J are TRBV19 and TRBJ2-6; 8 bases are shared with TRBD1. Per germline, CDR1 LNHDA and CDR2 SQIVND (reference sequence). CDR3 length equals 15 residues. V lost 5 bases, J lost 4 bases, and 4 bases stayed unmatched. The CDR3: CASSQGALGANVLTF. For the CDR3, the DNA is TGTGCCAGTAGTCAGGGGGCTCTGGGGGCCAACGTCCTGACTTTC.

This clonotype was seen a few times. The chain carries TRBV5-6 and TRBJ2-3; TRBD2 is a possible D gene (6 bases). Germline assignment: CDR1 SGHDT and CDR2 YYEEEE. The V end was cut by 7 bases, the J end by 3 bases, with 9 bases between. The CDR3 covers 12 residues. CDR3 protein: CASGGQTDTQYF. In nucleotides, the CDR3 is TGTGCCAGCGGAGGGCAGACAGATACGCAGTATTTT.

The chain carries TRBV24-1 and TRBJ1-2, with 9 bases that match TRBD1. The CDR3 is 15 amino acids. CDR1 and CDR2 (germline): KGHDR, SFDVKD. The trim removed 9 bases at V and 7 bases at J, leaving 14 bases unmatched. CDR3 DNA: TGTGCCACCCGGACAGGGGAGGAATCTAATGGTGGCTACACCTTC. Residues: CATRTGEESNGGYTF.

The chain carries TRBV4-1 and TRBJ2-3, with 8 nucleotides matching TRBD2. Germline CDR1 MGHRA, CDR2 YSYEKL. This CDR3 spans 17 amino acids. The junction had 9 bases not matched to a gene; V was cut back by 1 base and J by 3 bases. The CDR3 loop is CASSQGGGGSGTDTQYF. In DNA, the CDR3 is TGCGCCAGCAGCCAAGGAGGCGGGGGGAGTGGTACAGATACGCAGTATTTT.

The rearrangement uses TRBV6-2 or TRBV6-3 and TRBJ2-5; 12 nucleotides match TRBD2. The length of the CDR3 is 15 residues. Germline assignment: CDR1 MNHEY and CDR2 SVGEGT. The V gene end was trimmed by 6 bases and the J gene end by 4 bases; junction bases not matched to a gene: 6. DNA of the CDR3: TGTGCCAGCAGCCCTAGCGGGAGGGTTCGAGAGACCCAGTACTTC. Translating it yields CASSPSGRVRETQYF.

The chain links TRBV12-3 or TRBV12-4 to TRBJ2-7, with 11 bases aligning to TRBD2. V trimming: 6 bases; J trimming: 2 bases; junction bases outside the gene matches: 6. The CDR3 is 15 residues long. CDR3 in amino acids: CASRPSTSGAYEQYF. The CDR3 nucleotides read TGTGCCAGCAGACCCTCGACTAGCGGGGCCTACGAGCAGTACTTC.

This clonotype has only a few counts. The chain recombines TRBV12-3 or TRBV12-4 with TRBJ1-1; no clear D. V lost 4 bases and J 0 bases, leaving 9 bases between the germline ends. This CDR3 has 14 amino acids. The CDR3 sequence: CASSSWTVNTEAFF. Written as DNA, the CDR3 is TGTGCCAGCAGTTCGTGGACGGTGAACACTGAAGCTTTCTTT.

The genes are TRBV10-1 and TRBJ1-1, with a tentative D call TRBD1 (6 bases). Germline CDR1 reads WNHNN; CDR2 reads SYGVQD (reference sequence). CDR3 length: 15 residues. With 0 bases removed from V and 6 bases from J, the gap between germline ends came to 14 bases. The CDR3 DNA reads TGCGCCAGCAGTGAGTCGAGAGGGGGAGTCGCTGAAGCTTTCTTT. Translated: CASSESRGGVAEAFF.

The chain has TRBV5-1 and TRBJ2-7; D is perhaps TRBD2 (5 bases). Germline assignment: CDR1 SGHRS and CDR2 YFSETQ. The CDR3 totals 16 residues. The V and J ends lost 0 bases and 5 bases respectively, with 18 bases between them. In DNA form, the CDR3 reads TGCGCCAGCAGCTTGGTGGCTAGCAGTAGATTGGACGAGCAGTACTTC. Translated, it gives CASSLVASSRLDEQYF.

This clonotype appeared a few times. The V call is TRBV6-6, the J call TRBJ2-1, with 7 bases fitting TRBD2. The germline CDR1 and CDR2 sequences are MNHNY and SVGAGI (reference sequence). The CDR3 sequence is 16 residues long. V lost 2 bases and J lost 12; bases outside the gene matches: 16. The chain's CDR3 is CASSYLRRSGETGQFF. The CDR3, as DNA: TGTGCCAGCAGTTACCTGCGGAGGAGCGGGGAAACAGGGCAGTTCTTC.

V gene TRBV5-4 combines with J gene TRBJ2-1; a possible D gene is TRBD2 (5 bases). This CDR3 spans 15 amino acids. V lost 0 bases and J lost 8, with 15 bases in between. Germline lookup yields CDR1 SGHNT and CDR2 YYREEE (reference sequence). In DNA form, the CDR3 reads TGTGCCAGCAGCTTGGTTTCGAGAGGGATCGATGAGCAGTTCTTC. Its protein is CASSLVSRGIDEQFF.

This clonotype was observed a handful of times. The chain uses TRBV28 and TRBJ2-6; no reliable D call. The V gene lost 8 bases and the J gene lost 1 base, with 12 bases spanning the gap. This CDR3 region has 15 residues. Germline assignment: CDR1 MDHEN and CDR2 SYDVKM. The CDR3 reads CASLGRYSGANVLTF. CDR3 sequence (DNA): TGTGCCAGCCTCGGTCGGTATTCTGGGGCCAACGTCCTGACTTTC.

This clonotype was counted only a few times. The J gene is TRBJ2-3, the V gene TRBV4-1, with 9 bases that match TRBD1. CDR3 length: 17 amino acids. With V trimmed by 1 base and J by 0 bases, 5 bases remained unmatched. Germline CDR1 MGHRA, CDR2 YSYEKL. The CDR3 DNA follows: TGCGCCAGCAGCCAAGGGCTACAGGGGGCTAGCACAGATACGCAGTATTTT. It translates to CASSQGLQGASTDTQYF.

J is TRBJ2-3 and V is TRBV20-1; the D gene is possibly TRBD2 (6 bases). The CDR3 is made up of 15 amino acids. The V end lost 3 bases, the J end lost 0 bases, and 13 bases lay between the germline ends. Germline V gene lookup returns CDR1 DFQATT and CDR2 SNEGSKA (reference sequence). The DNA of the CDR3 is TGCAGTGCTAGGTCGACTAGTGACAGCACAGATACGCAGTATTTT. Protein: CSARSTSDSTDTQYF.

The chain joins TRBV24-1 to TRBJ2-1, with D tentatively TRBD1 or TRBD2 (5 bases each). Trimming took 7 bases from V and 4 from J, leaving 10 bases between them. CDR3 length: 13 residues. CDR1 is KGHDR, CDR2 SFDVKD, per germline. DNA for the CDR3: TGTGCCACCAGGGGACGGATGTACAATGAGCAGTTCTTC. Translated: CATRGRMYNEQFF.

This chain connects TRBV5-1 to TRBJ2-7; no clear D. Between the trimmed V and J ends, which lost 7 bases and 2 bases, there was a span of 10 bases. Germline-derived CDR1 and CDR2 are SGHRS and YFSETQ. The CDR3 has 12 residues. Written as DNA, the CDR3 is TGCGCCAGCTACGACCTCCCCTACGAGCAGTACTTC. Translating it yields CASYDLPYEQYF.

A single count supports this clonotype. The CDR3 is CASSPLRGGSDTQYF. CDR3 coding DNA: TGCGCCAGCAGCCCCCTCAGGGGGGGTTCAGATACGCAGTATTTT. This chain links TRBV4-3 with TRBJ2-3; D may match TRBD1 or TRBD2 (7 bases each). V lost 4 bases and J lost 4, with 15 bases in between. This CDR3 is 15 amino acids long. Per germline, CDR1 LGHNA and CDR2 YSLEER.

Regarding this clonotype: An end of the junction differs from the germline gene, which may be a read error. The chain couples TRBV5-1 to TRBJ2-1; D perhaps matches TRBD1 (5 bases). Germline-derived CDR1 and CDR2 are SGHRS and YFSETQ. The CDR3 runs 16 residues. This CDR3 is CASSSPGNPSFNEQFF. The CDR3 DNA reads as TGCGCCAGCAGCTCGCCAGGGAACCCTTCCTTCAATGAGCAGTTCTTC.

This clonotype was seen once. V usage is TRBV29-1 and J usage is TRBJ1-1; the D gene is possibly TRBD1 (6 bases). Trimming took 0 bases from V and 8 from J, leaving 16 bases between them. The CDR3 runs 14 residues. Germline CDR1 is SQVTM and CDR2 is ANQGSEA. As DNA, the CDR3 is TGCAGCGTTGAAGATCGAGGGGTTGACAGGGAAGCTTTCTTT. Its protein product is CSVEDRGVDREAFF. The full variable domain, its missing parts supplied by reference TRBV29-1 and TRBJ1-1, is SAVISQKPSRDICQRGTSLTIQCQVDSQVTMMFWYRQQPGQSLTLIATANQGSEATYESGFVIDKFPISRPNLTFSTLTVSNMSPEDSSIYLCSVEDRGVDREAFFGQGTRLTVV.

This chain joins TRBV20-1 and TRBJ2-5; possible D gene TRBD1, 6 bases. Germline loops: CDR1 DFQATT, CDR2 SNEGSKA (reference sequence). Trimming took off 6 bases at V and 4 bases at J, with 15 bases between the two ends. The CDR3 spans 13 residues. The DNA for the CDR3 is TGCAGTGCCGATAGGGGGATGCGAGAGACCCAGTACTTC. Protein product: CSADRGMRETQYF.

The chain recombines TRBV12-3 or TRBV12-4 with TRBJ1-1; a possible D gene is TRBD1 (5 bases). V lost 6 bases and J lost 4, with 12 bases in between. The CDR3 is 13 residues long. CDR3 residues: CASSRGDGTEAFF. DNA of the CDR3: TGTGCCAGCAGCCGGGGGGATGGCACTGAAGCTTTCTTT.

The gene calls are TRBV6-1 and TRBJ2-7; D perhaps matches TRBD1 (6 bases). The ends were cut back, 5 bases at V and 3 bases at J, with 8 bases in the middle. The CDR3 is 12 residues long. Germline values: CDR1 MNHNS, CDR2 SASEGT. The CDR3 spells CASSWTDYEQYF. The DNA for the CDR3 is TGTGCCAGCAGTTGGACAGACTACGAGCAGTACTTC.

The chain recombines TRBV11-2 with TRBJ2-3; D is perhaps TRBD1 or TRBD2 (5 bases each). Trimming left V 7 bases short and J 0 bases short, with 17 bases between. Per the germline V gene, CDR1 is SGHAT and CDR2 is FQNNGV. The CDR3 is 16 residues long. The CDR3 spells CASTWDAYLSTDTQYF. CDR3 nucleotides: TGTGCCAGCACCTGGGACGCATACCTAAGCACAGATACGCAGTATTTT.

The genes are TRBV3-1 and TRBJ1-1; D unresolved. This CDR3 has 13 amino acids. Germline V gives CDR1 LGHDT, CDR2 YNNKEL (reference sequence). Trimming pared 4 bases from V and 9 bases from J, leaving 15 bases between. This CDR3 reads CASSPARGSKAFF. The CDR3 DNA reads as TGTGCCAGCAGCCCCGCTCGGGGAAGTAAAGCTTTCTTT.

V and J are TRBV23-1 and TRBJ2-5; D possibly corresponds to TRBD1 (6 bases). TRBV23-1 is known as an ORF, though its function is uncertain. V was shortened by 4 bases and J by 4 bases, with 19 bases between the two germline ends. The CDR3 consists of 16 residues. The CDR3 DNA follows: TGCGCCAGCAGTCTGGGTCGCGAAGGGGGTAGAGAGACCCAGTACTTC. Amino acids: CASSLGREGGRETQYF.

This chain connects TRBV13 to TRBJ2-7, with 9 positions matching TRBD2. J was trimmed by 6 bases and V by 0 bases; bases with no gene match: 6. The germline gives CDR1 PRHDT, CDR2 FYEKMQ (reference sequence). This CDR3 is built from 15 residues. CDR3 bases: TGTGCCAGCAGCTTAGGGTCTAGCGGGACGTTCGAGCAGTACTTC. It codes for CASSLGSSGTFEQYF.

The chain joins TRBV3-1 to TRBJ1-2, with 9 bases aligning to TRBD1. CDR1 LGHDT and CDR2 YNNKEL come from the germline V gene (reference sequence). V gave up 0 bases and J gave up 7 bases; unmatched junction bases: 6. This CDR3 region has 15 residues. The CDR3 protein is CASSQEGTGQAGYTF. Written as DNA, the CDR3 is TGTGCCAGCAGCCAAGAAGGGACAGGGCAAGCTGGCTACACCTTC.

The chain links TRBV7-2 to TRBJ2-7; 10 bases are a match to TRBD1. In germline, CDR1 is SGHTA, CDR2 FQGNSA. This CDR3 is built from 15 residues. J was trimmed by 5 bases and V by 3 bases; bases with no gene match: 7. This CDR3 is CASSFLTGGSHEQYF. The CDR3, as DNA: TGTGCCAGCAGCTTCCTGACAGGGGGCTCTCACGAGCAGTACTTC.

This clonotype occurred a few times. The genes are TRBV2 and TRBJ2-7; 7 bases align to TRBD2. CDR3 length: 16 residues. The germline gives CDR1 SNHLY, CDR2 FYNNEI. Trimming took 2 bases from V and 2 from J; bases not matched to a gene: 9. CDR3 protein: CASSELAAVETYEQYF. As DNA, the CDR3 is TGTGCCAGCAGTGAACTAGCGGCTGTCGAGACCTACGAGCAGTACTTC.

V and J are TRBV6-2 or TRBV6-3 and TRBJ2-7, with TRBD1 identical over 9 bases. Per germline, CDR1 MNHEY and CDR2 SVGEGT. The trim removed 0 bases at V and 7 bases at J, leaving 7 bases unmatched. This CDR3 is 15 amino acids long. Written as DNA, the CDR3 is TGTGCCAGCAGTTACTCGGACAGGGGAACGAGGGAGCAGTACTTC. Translated, it gives CASSYSDRGTREQYF.

This clonotype was recorded a few times. The chain is built from TRBV4-2 and TRBJ2-3, with 9 bases matching TRBD2. Losses at the gene ends were 0 bases for V and 2 bases for J; bases not matched to a gene: 6. The CDR3 is 17 residues long. The germline gives CDR1 LGHNA, CDR2 YNFKEQ. The CDR3 spells CASSQDHLAGFTDTQYF. CDR3 bases: TGTGCCAGCAGCCAAGATCACCTAGCGGGGTTCACAGATACGCAGTATTTT.